This entry is about one T cell receptor (beta chain). The protocol was immunoSEQ multiplex PCR, while the TCRdb copy is restricted to in-frame clones and leaves out a portion. Here the sample spans about 17,000 clones, more than 75% being singletons. Time point denoted: inflamed ileum from the surgical specimen. The sample originates from a study of T cell repertoires in ileal Crohn's disease. Study in general: The M0 sample came from the inflamed ileal portion of the resected specimen.

Germline lookup yields CDR1 SGHKS and CDR2 YYEKEE (reference sequence). The CDR3 contains 12 residues. With 7 bases clipped from V and 4 bases from J, the junction kept 1 base outside the gene matches. Input material: ileal tissue. This clonotype was sampled from an adult with Crohn's disease. The chain links TRBV5-5 to TRBJ2-7; 11 nucleotides agree with TRBD1. The CDR3 DNA is TGTGCCAGCGGGACAGGGGGTTACGAGCAGTACTTC. Its protein is CASGTGGYEQYF.